A single sample gave rise to the 28 T cell receptor beta chains below, sequenced in a study of CD8 T cells in ankylosing spondylitis. TCRdb recomputed calls from the 5' RACE reads with MiXCR, one row per CDR3 protein. The profile shows 130,000 or so distinct CDR3 sequences, over 6.5% of them singletons. Specimen: blood, either unsorted or a sorted T cell fraction (not recorded which). All receptors derive from a male donor with ankylosing spondylitis or in good health (not recorded which).

This clonotype occurred a few times. This chain connects TRBV18 to TRBJ2-1; TRBD1 matches 8 bases. Germline V gene data show CDR1 as KGHSH and CDR2 as LQKENI. V trimming: 3 bases; J trimming: 6 bases; junction bases outside the gene matches: 10. This CDR3 has 16 residues. CDR3 bases: TGTGCCAGCTCACCCCAGGACAGGGCCCCCGGCAATGAGCAGTTCTTC. Its translation is CASSPQDRAPGNEQFF.

This clonotype showed up many times. V is TRBV4-1 and J is TRBJ2-2; 7 bases line up with TRBD2. Germline V gene sequence: CDR1 MGHRA, CDR2 YSYEKL. The CDR3 is 15 residues long. Trimming took 4 bases from V and 5 from J; bases not matched to a gene: 7. The CDR3: CASSPGLVRTGELFF. The CDR3 nucleotides are TGCGCCAGCAGCCCTGGACTAGTTAGGACCGGGGAGCTGTTTTTT.

A few counts support this clonotype. V is TRBV4-3 and J is TRBJ2-1; D call uncertain. V gave up 3 bases and J gave up 2 bases, with 5 bases separating them. The CDR3 consists of 13 residues. Looked up from germline, CDR1 is LGHNA and CDR2 is YSLEER. The CDR3 bases are TGCGCCAGCAGCCAGTACACCTACAATGAGCAGTTCTTC. Protein: CASSQYTYNEQFF.

Many counts were recorded for this clonotype. The chain has TRBV12-3 or TRBV12-4 and TRBJ2-7; D is uncertain. Trimming cost V 6 bases and J 5 bases, with 11 bases left between them. The CDR3 is made up of 12 amino acids. The CDR3 sequence: CASRPSGDEQYF. The CDR3 region has the DNA TGTGCCAGCAGACCCTCTGGCGACGAGCAGTACTTC.

This clonotype was picked up many times. CDR3 in amino acids: CSEGSGRRDEQFF. CDR3 nucleotides: TGCAGTGAAGGTAGCGGCCGACGGGATGAGCAGTTCTTC. The chain employs TRBV20-1 and TRBJ2-1; TRBD2 might be the D (6 bases). This CDR3 is 13 amino acids long. Germline-derived CDR1 and CDR2 are DFQATT and SNEGSKA (reference sequence). With 7 bases removed from V and 8 bases from J, the gap between germline ends came to 18 bases.

In its sample, this clonotype was seen many times. The rearrangement uses TRBV12-3 or TRBV12-4 and TRBJ1-4, with D possibly TRBD1 on 5 matching bases. The germline V and J ends were trimmed by 3 bases and 14 bases, with 19 bases remaining between them. The CDR3 contains 14 residues. The CDR3 spells CASSFSGRDPRLFF. DNA for the CDR3: TGTGCCAGCAGTTTCTCCGGAAGGGACCCAAGGCTGTTTTTT.

This clonotype was observed a few times. J is TRBJ2-6 and V is TRBV7-6; perhaps TRBD1 as D (6 bases). The V and J ends lost 5 bases and 2 bases respectively, with 13 bases between them. CDR3 length: 16 residues. Germline-derived CDR1 and CDR2 are SGHVS and FNYEAQ. The CDR3 protein is CASSPTGFAGANVLTF. In DNA, the CDR3 is TGTGCCAGCAGCCCCACAGGGTTTGCTGGGGCCAACGTCCTGACTTTC.

In this sample, this clonotype turned up many times. The rearrangement links TRBV7-8 to TRBJ1-3; possibly TRBD1 for D (5 bases). From germline, CDR1 is SGHVS and CDR2 FQNEAQ. Trimming shortened V by 4 bases and J by 3 bases, and 16 bases separated the two germline ends. The CDR3 is 16 amino acids. The CDR3 spells CASSWRGPQFGNTIYF. The CDR3 DNA sequence: TGTGCCAGCAGCTGGAGGGGACCGCAATTTGGAAACACCATATATTTT.

Ten or more counts support this clonotype. The chain is built from TRBV29-1 and TRBJ1-2; D not certain. CDR3 size: 12 residues. The V end lost 2 bases, the J end lost 8 bases, and 12 bases lay between the germline ends. The germline CDR1 and CDR2 sequences are SQVTM and ANQGSEA. CDR3 coding DNA: TGCAGCGTTGAACCCCTAATGGGGGGCTACACCTTC. Translating gives CSVEPLMGGYTF.

In its sample, this clonotype was seen many times. The V call is TRBV12-3 or TRBV12-4, the J call TRBJ1-1, with D possibly matching TRBD1 (6 bases). CDR3 length: 15 amino acids. V was clipped by 6 bases and J by 1 base, with 15 bases between them. CDR3 region: CASSRWKQGNTEAFF. For the CDR3, the DNA is TGTGCCAGCAGCCGTTGGAAACAGGGGAACACTGAAGCTTTCTTT.

This clonotype was seen many times. The rearrangement links TRBV6-1 to TRBJ1-2; 8 bases map to TRBD1. This CDR3 is 13 amino acids long. Losses at the gene ends were 6 bases for V and 7 bases for J; bases not matched to a gene: 7. Germline V gene data show CDR1 as MNHNS and CDR2 as SASEGT. The CDR3 sequence: CASRINRGGGYTF. In DNA, the CDR3 is TGTGCCAGCAGGATAAACAGGGGGGGTGGCTACACCTTC.

In this sample, this clonotype turned up many times. The chain couples TRBV5-1 to TRBJ2-5; the D is unclear. V lost 2 bases, J lost 4 bases, and 3 bases lay in between. The CDR3 length is 11 residues. CDR1 is SGHRS, CDR2 YFSETQ, per germline. The CDR3 loop is CASSLAETQYF. DNA for the CDR3: TGCGCCAGCAGCTTAGCAGAGACCCAGTACTTC.

This clonotype was seen ten or more times. The rearrangement links TRBV14 to TRBJ2-4; the D is unclear. Germline V gene sequence: CDR1 SGHDN, CDR2 FVKESK. Deletions cut 0 bases from V and 7 bases from J, with 10 bases between. The CDR3 is 14 residues long. The CDR3 loop reads CASSQDGVRNIQYF. The DNA of the CDR3 is TGTGCCAGCAGCCAAGATGGAGTCCGGAACATTCAGTACTTC.

This clonotype appeared many times. The V and J genes are TRBV20-1 and TRBJ2-1; D gene unclear. The germline gives CDR1 DFQATT, CDR2 SNEGSKA (reference sequence). V shed 6 bases and J shed 5 bases, with 11 bases lying between them. This CDR3 spans 12 amino acids. CDR3 nucleotides: TGCAGTGCGTCTCCCACTAACAATGAGCAGTTCTTC. Encoded protein: CSASPTNNEQFF.

Many counts were recorded for this clonotype. The chain has TRBV6-5 and TRBJ1-1, with D tentatively TRBD1 (5 bases). Germline V CDR1 and CDR2: MNHEY, SVGAGI. There are 15 residues in the CDR3. Trimming shortened V by 4 bases and J by 2 bases, and 14 bases separated the two germline ends. The CDR3 region has the DNA TGTGCCAGCAGTTCACCCACGGGGGGAAACACTGAAGCTTTCTTT. This encodes CASSSPTGGNTEAFF.

This clonotype was seen repeatedly, ten times or more. This chain uses TRBV7-8 with TRBJ2-7; D is undetermined. V dropped 5 bases and J dropped 0 bases, with 11 bases sitting between them. The CDR3 contains 14 residues. Germline CDR1 reads SGHVS; CDR2 reads FQNEAQ. The CDR3 spells CASSPGVGSYEQYF. The CDR3 nucleotides read TGTGCCAGCAGCCCCGGAGTGGGCTCCTACGAGCAGTACTTC. Looking up the rest from reference TRBV7-8 and TRBJ2-7 gives the full variable domain: GAGVSQSPRYKVAKRGQDVALRCDPISGHVSLFWYQQALGQGPEFLTYFQNEAQLDKSGLPSDRFFAERPEGSVSTLKIQRTQQEDSAVYLCASSPGVGSYEQYFGPGTRLTVT.

In its sample, this clonotype was seen many times. The V gene is TRBV5-6, the J gene TRBJ1-2; tentative D call: TRBD1 (5 bases). The V gene's germline CDR1 is SGHDT and CDR2 YYEEEE. This CDR3 spans 13 amino acids. The V end was cut by 4 bases, the J end by 4 bases, with 11 bases between. CDR3 region: CASSPGTRYGYTF. CDR3 sequence (DNA): TGTGCCAGCAGCCCCGGGACGCGCTATGGCTACACCTTC. Combining the CDR3 with reference TRBV5-6 and TRBJ1-2 gives the whole variable domain DAGVTQSPTHLIKTRGQQVTLRCSPKSGHDTVSWYQQALGQGPQFIFQYYEEEERQRGNFPDRFSGHQFPNYSSELNVNALLLGDSALYLCASSPGTRYGYTFGSGTRLTVV.

This clonotype came up many times. This chain uses TRBV27 with TRBJ1-5; a possible D gene is TRBD1 (5 bases). With 5 bases removed from V and 0 bases from J, the gap between germline ends came to 14 bases. Germline-derived CDR1 and CDR2 are MNHEY and SMNVEV (reference sequence). This CDR3 contains 16 residues. CDR3 residues: CASSLRTPYSNQPQHF. The CDR3 DNA is TGTGCCAGCAGTCTCAGGACACCGTATAGCAATCAGCCCCAGCATTTT.

This clonotype was seen ten or more times. The gene calls are TRBV5-5 and TRBJ2-3; no clear D. This CDR3 region has 15 residues. Germline CDR1 and CDR2: SGHKS and YYEKEE (reference sequence). The ends were cut back, 1 base at V and 2 bases at J, with 11 bases in the middle. For the CDR3, the DNA is TGTGCCAGCAGCTTGCTGACACAACTCACAGATACGCAGTATTTT. This sequence encodes CASSLLTQLTDTQYF. Full variable domain (outside the CDR3, taken from reference TRBV5-5 and TRBJ2-3): DAGVTQSPTHLIKTRGQQVTLRCSPISGHKSVSWYQQVLGQGPQFIFQYYEKEERGRGNFPDRFSARQFPNYSSELNVNALLLGDSALYLCASSLLTQLTDTQYFGPGTRLTVL.

In its sample, this clonotype was seen many times. The chain employs TRBV10-3 and TRBJ2-7, with 8 bases lining up with TRBD2. The CDR3 is 16 amino acids. V trimming: 3 bases; J trimming: 0 bases; junction bases outside the gene matches: 7. Looked up from germline, CDR1 is ENHRY and CDR2 is SYGVKD. CDR3 nucleotide sequence: TGTGCCATCAGTGACCCTTGGCGGGAGGCCTCCTACGAGCAGTACTTC. It specifies CAISDPWREASYEQYF.

Ten or more counts support this clonotype. The CDR3 sequence: CASSPPDTDTQYF. In nucleotides, the CDR3 is TGTGCCAGCAGCCCACCAGACACAGATACGCAGTATTTT. V and J are TRBV7-2 and TRBJ2-3; D ambiguous. The germline V gene has CDR1 SGHTA and CDR2 FQGNSA. V lost 5 bases and J lost 2, with 8 bases in between. The CDR3 contains 13 residues.

This clonotype was counted between two and nine times. The V and J genes are TRBV18 and TRBJ1-5; TRBD1 matches 8 bases. J was trimmed by 6 bases and V by 3 bases; bases with no gene match: 10. Germline CDR1 and CDR2: KGHSH and LQKENI. The CDR3 totals 16 residues. CDR3: CASSPSLGQGAQPQHF. Written as DNA, the CDR3 is TGTGCCAGCTCACCCTCCCTAGGACAGGGAGCTCAGCCCCAGCATTTT.

There are many counts of this clonotype. This chain uses TRBV20-1 with TRBJ2-5; 9 positions agree with TRBD1. The V gene end was trimmed by 8 bases and the J gene end by 5 bases; junction bases not matched to a gene: 9. Per germline, CDR1 DFQATT and CDR2 SNEGSKA (reference sequence). The CDR3 sequence is 13 residues long. CDR3 amino acids: CSQRGTGLETQYF. The DNA of the CDR3 is TGCAGTCAACGAGGGACAGGGTTGGAGACCCAGTACTTC.

The table lists this clonotype with many counts. The chain carries TRBV20-1 and TRBJ2-7, with D perhaps matching TRBD1 (8 bases). Trimming stripped 0 bases from V and 2 bases from J, with 14 bases between. The CDR3 consists of 15 residues. Germline lookup yields CDR1 DFQATT and CDR2 SNEGSKA (reference sequence). CDR3 coding DNA: TGCAGTGCTAGAGACCGACAGGGGACTACCTACGAGCAGTACTTC. Translating gives CSARDRQGTTYEQYF.

This clonotype was seen at least ten times. This CDR3 is CASSYSLRGAAGEAFF. The CDR3 nucleotides are TGTGCCAGCAGTTACTCGCTCAGGGGAGCAGCTGGTGAAGCTTTCTTT. The rearrangement links TRBV6-5 to TRBJ1-1; D may be TRBD1 (6 bases). Germline V gene lookup returns CDR1 MNHEY and CDR2 SVGAGI. V lost 0 bases and J lost 7, with 18 bases in between. The CDR3 runs 16 residues.

This clonotype was recorded many times. The chain has TRBV5-1 and TRBJ2-3, with D maybe TRBD1 (5 bases). The CDR3 is made up of 14 amino acids. Looked up from germline, CDR1 is SGHRS and CDR2 is YFSETQ. V was shortened by 6 bases and J by 4 bases, with 15 bases between the two germline ends. CDR3 sequence reads: CASNLGGAPDTQYF. CDR3 bases: TGCGCCAGCAACCTAGGTGGGGCCCCAGATACGCAGTATTTT.

This clonotype showed up many times. A junction end diverges from the germline sequence, so it may reflect a read error. V gene TRBV7-7 combines with J gene TRBJ2-5, with D possibly matching TRBD2 (6 bases). Germline V gives CDR1 SSHAT, CDR2 FNYEAQ (reference sequence). The CDR3 length is 15 residues. CDR3 nucleotides: TGTGCTAGCAGCTTAGATGGAGGGCCGGGGGAGACCCAGTACTTC. Encoded protein: CASSLDGGPGETQYF.

The J gene is TRBJ2-7, the V gene TRBV5-1, with D perhaps matching TRBD1 (6 bases). The V end lost 4 bases, the J end lost 5 bases, and 25 bases lay between the germline ends. The length of the CDR3 is 17 residues. The germline V gene has CDR1 SGHRS and CDR2 YFSETQ. The CDR3, as DNA: TGCGCCAGCAGCGAAGCAGAGGGCCACCACTGGGGGCACGAGCAGTACTTC. Protein: CASSEAEGHHWGHEQYF.